This T cell receptor beta chain was documented in a study of T cell changes during pregnancy in multiple sclerosis. Trimming took off 7 bases at V and 5 bases at J, with 8 bases between the two ends. This CDR3 has 11 residues. The germline V gene encodes CDR1 SNHLY and CDR2 FYNNEI. The data were produced by immunoSEQ multiplex PCR, yet TCRdb's version contains in-frame clones alone and is incomplete. The sample has some 52,000 clones, roughly 92% seen once. V usage is TRBV2 and J usage is TRBJ1-2, with a weak D call TRBD1 (5 bases). The clonotype comes from a female donor with multiple sclerosis, enrolled in a pregnancy study. The specimen was CD4+ T cells from peripheral blood mononuclear cells, collected in the third trimester of pregnancy. The CDR3 protein is CASTTEYGYTF. The CDR3 region has the DNA TGTGCCAGCACGACAGAGTATGGCTACACCTTC. Filled out from reference TRBV2 and TRBJ1-2, the complete variable domain reads EPEVTQTPSHQVTQMGQEVILRCVPISNHLYFYWYRQILGQKVEFLVSFYNNEISEKSEIFDDQFSVERPDGSNFTLKIRSTKLEDSAMYFCASTTEYGYTFGSGTRLTVV.